The source of this T cell receptor (beta chain) is a study of shared clonotypes between healthy human individuals. An assay was performed, and its level was deep. The assay was immunoSEQ multiplex PCR, and TCRdb's table has in-frame clones only and misses some. The table records 520,000 or so clones, 60% to 85% of them present only once. The germline V and J ends were trimmed by 3 bases and 6 bases, with 9 bases remaining between them. Germline lookup yields CDR1 LNHDA and CDR2 SQIVND (reference sequence). This CDR3 spans 12 amino acids. This chain joins TRBV19 and TRBJ2-7; D is unresolved. The material sequenced was PBMCs. The receptor's source is a middle-aged woman in good health. Some clones in this sample may be carry-over from other donors' samples. The DNA of the CDR3 is TGTGCCAGTAGTATTGGTGTGGGCGAGCAGTACTTC. Its translation is CASSIGVGEQYF.